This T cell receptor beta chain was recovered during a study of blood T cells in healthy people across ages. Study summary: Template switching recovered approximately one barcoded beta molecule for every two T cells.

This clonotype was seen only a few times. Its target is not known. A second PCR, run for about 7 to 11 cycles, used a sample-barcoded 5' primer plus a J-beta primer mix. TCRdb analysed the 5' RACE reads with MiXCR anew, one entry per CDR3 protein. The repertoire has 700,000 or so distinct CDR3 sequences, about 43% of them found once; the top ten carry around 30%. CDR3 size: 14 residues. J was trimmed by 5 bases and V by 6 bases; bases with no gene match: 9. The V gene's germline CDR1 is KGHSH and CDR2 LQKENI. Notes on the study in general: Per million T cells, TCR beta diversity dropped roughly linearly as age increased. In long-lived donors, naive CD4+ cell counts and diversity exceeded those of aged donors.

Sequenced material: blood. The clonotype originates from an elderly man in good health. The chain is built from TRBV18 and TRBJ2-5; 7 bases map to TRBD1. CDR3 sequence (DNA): TGTGCCAGCTCGCCGGGACAGCCCCCCGAGACCCAGTACTTC. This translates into CASSPGQPPETQYF.